Following are 26 T cell receptor beta chains from one sample sequenced in a study of CD8 T cells in ankylosing spondylitis. TCRdb recomputed calls from the 5' RACE reads with MiXCR, one row per CDR3 protein. The sample carries 250,000 to 300,000 distinct CDR3 sequences, 18% recorded once. Material: blood, either unsorted or a sorted T cell fraction (not recorded which). These receptor sequences come from a male donor with ankylosing spondylitis or in good health (not recorded which).

In this sample, this clonotype turned up a few times. The J gene is TRBJ2-3, the V gene TRBV29-1; 10 nucleotides line up with TRBD2. The germline gives CDR1 SQVTM, CDR2 ANQGSEA. V lost 1 base, J lost 4 bases, and 8 bases stayed unmatched. This CDR3 contains 16 residues. The CDR3 bases are TGCAGCGTTGAAGGGGGAAGAGCGGGAGGGCCAGATACGCAGTATTTT. Translated: CSVEGGRAGGPDTQYF.

J is TRBJ2-3 and V is TRBV13; 10 positions agree with TRBD2. Germline trimming cut 3 bases from V and 6 bases from J; bases unmatched to any gene: 9. CDR3 size: 16 residues. Germline V gives CDR1 PRHDT, CDR2 FYEKMQ (reference sequence). The CDR3 nucleotides read TGTGCCAGCAGCTTCCCTAGCGGGAGAGGAAGGGATACGCAGTATTTT. Protein sequence: CASSFPSGRGRDTQYF.

This clonotype was found many times. The chain uses TRBV12-3 or TRBV12-4 and TRBJ2-7; D gene ambiguous. This CDR3 region has 12 residues. With 3 bases removed from V and 3 bases from J, the gap between germline ends came to 6 bases. The CDR3 DNA sequence: TGTGCCAGCAGTTTCCATCTCTACGAGCAGTACTTC. It translates to CASSFHLYEQYF.

The chain combines TRBV28 with TRBJ2-5, with TRBD2 matching 7 bases. J lost 1 base, V lost 6 bases, and 8 bases had no gene match. Germline CDR1 is MDHEN and CDR2 is SYDVKM. The CDR3 loop spans 15 amino acids. CDR3 DNA sequence: TGTGCCAGCAGCCACATAGCGGGCCTCCAAGAGACCCAGTACTTC. Residues: CASSHIAGLQETQYF. Full variable domain (rest looked up from reference TRBV28 and TRBJ2-5): DVKVTQSSRYLVKRTGEKVFLECVQDMDHENMFWYRQDPGLGLRLIYFSYDVKMKEKGDIPEGYSVSREKKERFSLILESASTNQTSMYLCASSHIAGLQETQYFGPGTRLLVL.

This clonotype was detected only a few times. This chain uses TRBV12-3 or TRBV12-4 with TRBJ1-4; D is unclear. The CDR3 spans 13 residues. V was cut by 3 bases and J by 8 bases, with 10 bases left in between. The CDR3 loop is CASSFPGVEKLFF. The CDR3, as DNA: TGTGCCAGCAGTTTTCCAGGTGTCGAAAAACTGTTTTTT.

This chain connects TRBV24-1 to TRBJ2-5; tentatively, D is TRBD1 (6 bases). Trimming removed 4 bases from V and 2 bases from J, with 10 bases in between. The V gene's germline CDR1 is KGHDR and CDR2 SFDVKD. There are 14 residues in the CDR3. The CDR3 protein is CATSEQGRQETQYF. The CDR3 nucleotides read TGTGCCACCAGTGAACAGGGACGTCAAGAGACCCAGTACTTC.

This clonotype was seen a few times. This chain joins TRBV12-3 or TRBV12-4 and TRBJ2-1; 15 nucleotides match TRBD2. The CDR3 sequence is 17 residues long. The J segment lost 5 bases and the V segment lost 5 bases, leaving 7 bases of the junction unmatched. CDR3 nucleotides: TGTGCCAGCAGTCCACGGACTAGCGGGAGGGCCGACAATGAGCAGTTCTTC. Protein: CASSPRTSGRADNEQFF.

This chain uses TRBV6-4 with TRBJ2-1, with TRBD2 matching 7 bases. Germline V gene sequence: CDR1 MRHNA, CDR2 SNTAGT. This CDR3 contains 14 residues. V shed 8 bases, J shed 6 bases, and the junction held 10 bases outside the gene matches. CDR3 in DNA: TGTGCCAGCCATCTACGGCGGGAGAGCAATGAGCAGTTCTTC. Protein: CASHLRRESNEQFF.

This clonotype was seen a few times. The rearrangement links TRBV11-2 to TRBJ2-7; TRBD2 agrees at 8 bases. Germline lookup yields CDR1 SGHAT and CDR2 FQNNGV. V was clipped by 5 bases and J by 0 bases; unmatched bases: 6. The length of the CDR3 is 15 residues. CDR3 in amino acids: CASSDTSGSSYEQYF. CDR3 nucleotides: TGTGCCAGCAGCGACACGAGCGGGAGCTCCTACGAGCAGTACTTC.

A few counts support this clonotype. J is TRBJ2-3 and V is TRBV12-3 or TRBV12-4, with unresolved D. The length of the CDR3 is 11 residues. Between the trimmed V and J ends, which lost 6 bases and 2 bases, there was a span of 3 bases. Here the CDR3 reads CASRATDTQYF. CDR3 DNA sequence: TGTGCCAGCAGGGCCACAGATACGCAGTATTTT.

This clonotype was recorded many times. The chain joins TRBV20-1 to TRBJ2-1; D call uncertain. CDR1 is DFQATT, CDR2 SNEGSKA, per germline (reference sequence). V was cut by 3 bases and J by 7 bases, with 16 bases left in between. CDR3 length: 14 amino acids. The CDR3 protein is CSASGRPLENEQFF. The CDR3 nucleotides read TGCAGTGCTAGCGGTAGACCCCTCGAAAATGAGCAGTTCTTC.

This clonotype occurred a few times. This chain links TRBV25-1 with TRBJ2-1, with TRBD2 matching over 8 bases. CDR3 length: 14 amino acids. The V and J ends lost 3 bases and 6 bases, in that order; junction bases with no gene match: 4. Germline V gene sequence: CDR1 MGHDK, CDR2 SYGVNS. CDR3 nucleotide sequence: TGTGCCAGCAGTGAGAGGACTAGCCCCAATGAGCAGTTCTTC. It specifies CASSERTSPNEQFF.

This clonotype was seen many times. The V gene is TRBV29-1, the J gene TRBJ1-1; D remains unclear. The germline gives CDR1 SQVTM, CDR2 ANQGSEA. The CDR3 is 13 residues long. V lost 0 bases, J lost 1 base, and 6 bases lay in between. In DNA form, the CDR3 reads TGCAGCGTTGAAGATCCACAGAACACTGAAGCTTTCTTT. Translation gives CSVEDPQNTEAFF.

This clonotype turned up a few times. The chain carries TRBV12-3 or TRBV12-4 and TRBJ2-2; weak D call: TRBD2 (5 bases). The CDR3 spans 14 residues. The V end lost 3 bases, the J end lost 6 bases, and 11 bases lay between the germline ends. The CDR3 is CASSFSGSSGELFF. DNA for the CDR3: TGTGCCAGCAGTTTTTCGGGGAGCTCCGGGGAGCTGTTTTTT.

The gene calls are TRBV6-2 or TRBV6-3 and TRBJ2-7; 14 bases map to TRBD2. CDR3 length: 15 amino acids. The junction had 5 bases not matched to a gene; V was cut back by 6 bases and J by 4 bases. Per germline, CDR1 MNHEY and CDR2 SVGEGT. The CDR3 sequence: CASRGTSGSIYEQYF. The CDR3 DNA sequence: TGTGCCAGCAGAGGGACTAGCGGGAGTATATACGAGCAGTACTTC.

The sample holds a few counts of this clonotype. J is TRBJ1-1 and V is TRBV6-5; D gene ambiguous. Between the trimmed V and J ends, which lost 2 bases and 1 base, there was a span of 8 bases. The CDR3 is 14 residues long. Per the germline V gene, CDR1 is MNHEY and CDR2 is SVGAGI. CDR3 protein: CASSYTNTNTEAFF. CDR3 sequence (DNA): TGTGCCAGCAGTTACACAAACACGAACACTGAAGCTTTCTTT.

There are a few counts of this clonotype. Relative to the germline gene, one junction end is altered; a read error may explain this. The chain combines TRBV6-2 or TRBV6-3 with TRBJ1-1; possibly TRBD1 for D (5 bases). Germline V gives CDR1 MNHEY, CDR2 SVGEGT. CDR3 length: 15 amino acids. CDR3 DNA: TGTGCCAGCAGTTACCCGGGACCGCTGAACGCTGAAGCTTTCTTT. It translates to CASSYPGPLNAEAFF.

This clonotype showed up just a few times. The chain's CDR3 is CASSLVGTGLGEQFF. The CDR3, as DNA: TGTGCCAGCAGCTTGGTGGGGACAGGCTTGGGGGAGCAGTTCTTC. The chain has TRBV5-4 and TRBJ2-1; 8 bases agree with TRBD1. J lost 10 bases, V lost 0 bases, and 9 bases had no gene match. Germline lookup yields CDR1 SGHNT and CDR2 YYREEE (reference sequence). The CDR3 covers 15 residues.

This clonotype has ten or more counts. V usage is TRBV5-1 and J usage is TRBJ1-1; D call uncertain. From germline, CDR1 is SGHRS and CDR2 YFSETQ. The CDR3 length is 13 residues. V was cut by 2 bases and J by 3 bases, with 8 bases left in between. The CDR3 loop is CASSLGSHTEAFF. CDR3 bases: TGCGCCAGCAGCTTAGGATCCCACACTGAAGCTTTCTTT.

V is TRBV20-1 and J is TRBJ2-7, with D uncertain. Germline CDR1 is DFQATT and CDR2 is SNEGSKA (reference sequence). Trimming shortened V by 3 bases and J by 4 bases, and 16 bases separated the two germline ends. The CDR3 is made up of 14 amino acids. The CDR3 DNA sequence: TGCAGTGCTAGCACCAGACCGGAAGGTTACGAGCAGTACTTC. Translated, it gives CSASTRPEGYEQYF.

This clonotype was observed at least ten times. The V call is TRBV28, the J call TRBJ2-7, with 7 nucleotides matching TRBD2. Per germline, CDR1 MDHEN and CDR2 SYDVKM. V trimming: 5 bases; J trimming: 2 bases; junction bases outside the gene matches: 12. The CDR3 is 16 amino acids. CDR3 protein: CASSAGDFPDPYEQYF. The DNA for the CDR3 is TGTGCCAGCAGTGCGGGGGACTTCCCAGATCCCTACGAGCAGTACTTC.

In its sample, this clonotype was seen many times. V is TRBV20-1 and J is TRBJ2-3; TRBD2 agrees at 8 bases. The germline gives CDR1 DFQATT, CDR2 SNEGSKA (reference sequence). V lost 6 bases, J lost 1 base, and 15 bases stayed unmatched. The CDR3 length is 17 residues. The CDR3 bases are TGCAGTGCAGACGGACTAGCAGATTCCGTCCGCACAGATACGCAGTATTTT. It specifies CSADGLADSVRTDTQYF.

This clonotype was recorded a few times. The chain recombines TRBV7-9 with TRBJ2-7, with 8 bases lining up with TRBD1. Unmatched junction bases numbered 6, after V lost 5 bases and J lost 0 bases. Germline CDR1 is SEHNR and CDR2 is FQNEAQ (reference sequence). This CDR3 has 15 amino acids. CDR3 amino acids: CASSTRTGSSYEQYF. The DNA for the CDR3 is TGTGCCAGCAGCACCAGGACAGGGAGCTCCTACGAGCAGTACTTC.

This chain's CDR3 is CASRGLEEYEQYF. CDR3 in DNA: TGTGCCAGCAGGGGCTTGGAGGAATACGAGCAGTACTTC. The rearrangement links TRBV6-1 to TRBJ2-7; tentative D call: TRBD2 (5 bases). The V end lost 6 bases, the J end lost 4 bases, and 13 bases lay between the germline ends. The CDR3 sequence is 13 residues long. CDR1 is MNHNS and CDR2 is SASEGT in the germline V gene.

CDR3 nucleotide sequence: TGCAGCGCCAGGGATACCGGGGAGCTGTTTTTT. Translated, it gives CSARDTGELFF. V is TRBV29-1 and J is TRBJ2-2, with D maybe TRBD1 (5 bases). The CDR3 has 11 residues. V was trimmed by 7 bases and J by 5 bases, leaving 8 bases between them. From germline, CDR1 is SQVTM and CDR2 ANQGSEA.

In its sample, this clonotype is medium-sized. The chain is built from TRBV6-5 and TRBJ2-7; TRBD1 matches at 8 bases. CDR1 and CDR2 from the germline V gene are MNHEY and SVGAGI. The CDR3 spans 15 residues. With 0 bases clipped from V and 6 bases from J, the junction kept 7 bases outside the gene matches. CDR3 in amino acids: CASSYSPDRGAEQYF. The DNA of the CDR3 is TGTGCCAGCAGTTACTCCCCCGACAGGGGAGCCGAGCAGTACTTC.